Following are 16 T cell receptor beta chains from one sample sequenced in a study of T-cell memory formation after mild COVID-19. TCRdb independently ran MiXCR on the 5' RACE reads; one entry per CDR3 protein. The table shows under 150,000 distinct CDR3 sequences, with 22% occurring only once. The sequenced sample was PBMCs or a T cell subset sorted from them (not recorded which). The receptor set was obtained from a man between 18 and 35 years old who had mild COVID-19 (a few samples of this study predate the infection). Cell type and time point are not known.

This clonotype was observed a few times. The chain employs TRBV5-1 and TRBJ1-1; possibly TRBD1 for D (5 bases). Germline CDR1 reads SGHRS; CDR2 reads YFSETQ. The CDR3 runs to 14 residues. Trimming pared 0 bases from V and 4 bases from J, leaving 10 bases between. DNA for the CDR3: TGCGCCAGCAGCTTGGCCCAGGGTTTCACTGAAGCTTTCTTT. Its protein is CASSLAQGFTEAFF.

This clonotype was seen a handful of times. The chain links TRBV6-5 to TRBJ1-1; perhaps TRBD1 as D (5 bases). The CDR3 has 15 residues. Trimming took off 8 bases at V and 1 base at J, with 17 bases between the two ends. CDR1 and CDR2 (germline): MNHEY, SVGAGI. Here the CDR3 DNA reads TGTGCCAGCGGAGGTAGGGGATCATCGAACACTGAAGCTTTCTTT. Amino acids: CASGGRGSSNTEAFF.

This clonotype was picked up a small number of times. This chain links TRBV6-5 with TRBJ2-1, with a possible D match to TRBD1 (5 bases). The CDR3 loop spans 14 amino acids. Per the germline V gene, CDR1 is MNHEY and CDR2 is SVGAGI. Trimming left V 2 bases short and J 2 bases short, with 7 bases between. The CDR3 spells CASSYQDTYNEQFF. The DNA for the CDR3 is TGTGCCAGCAGTTACCAGGACACCTACAATGAGCAGTTCTTC.

This clonotype turned up a few times. The CDR3 region is CASSPAGVSGANVLTF. The CDR3, as DNA: TGTGCCAGCAGCCCGGCGGGAGTCTCTGGGGCCAACGTCCTGACTTTC. The chain recombines TRBV7-9 with TRBJ2-6; the match to TRBD2 covers 7 bases. Germline CDR1 SEHNR, CDR2 FQNEAQ (reference sequence). The CDR3 covers 16 residues. The V and J ends lost 5 bases and 0 bases, in that order; junction bases with no gene match: 4.

The chain recombines TRBV5-6 with TRBJ2-5; D possibly uses TRBD1 or TRBD2 (6 bases each). This CDR3 is 14 amino acids long. Germline CDR1 SGHDT, CDR2 YYEEEE. The V end lost 1 base, the J end lost 4 bases, and 11 bases lay between the germline ends. CDR3 DNA sequence: TGTGCCAGCAGCTTGAGGGGGGTAGTAGAGACCCAGTACTTC. Translated: CASSLRGVVETQYF.

This CDR3 is CASSSQGLGQPQHF. In DNA form, the CDR3 reads TGTGCCAGCAGTTCTCAGGGTTTGGGACAGCCCCAGCATTTT. The chain joins TRBV12-3 or TRBV12-4 to TRBJ1-5; D may be TRBD1 (5 bases). This CDR3 is built from 14 residues. The V and J ends lost 4 bases and 7 bases respectively, with 14 bases between them.

The chain links TRBV7-3 to TRBJ1-5; D is unresolved. In germline, CDR1 is SGHTA, CDR2 FQGTGA. With 5 bases removed from V and 7 bases from J, the gap between germline ends came to 12 bases. The CDR3 is 13 residues long. The CDR3 region is CASSQDIGQPQHF. The CDR3 DNA reads as TGTGCCAGCAGCCAAGACATAGGGCAGCCCCAGCATTTT.

This clonotype was counted ten times or more. The genes are TRBV9 and TRBJ1-1; a weak D match, TRBD1 (6 bases). The CDR3 totals 13 residues. Trimming removed 3 bases at V and 1 base at J, with 7 bases between. Germline V CDR1 and CDR2: SGDLS, YYNGEE. The CDR3 region has the DNA TGTGCCAGCAGCGAGGGGGGGAACACTGAAGCTTTCTTT. Its protein product is CASSEGGNTEAFF.

The rearrangement joins TRBV29-1 to TRBJ2-1, with unresolved D. The germline CDR1 and CDR2 sequences are SQVTM and ANQGSEA. With 0 bases removed from V and 9 bases from J, the gap between germline ends came to 6 bases. The CDR3 contains 11 residues. For the CDR3, the DNA is TGCAGCGTTGAAGAATATGGTGAGCAGTTCTTC. Encoded protein: CSVEEYGEQFF.

The V gene is TRBV9, the J gene TRBJ2-3; no clear D gene. V lost 4 bases and J lost 4, with 16 bases in between. Germline assignment: CDR1 SGDLS and CDR2 YYNGEE. The CDR3 loop spans 15 amino acids. CDR3 coding DNA: TGTGCCAGCAGCCCTCGAGGTGCGTCGGCAGATACGCAGTATTTT. Translated: CASSPRGASADTQYF.

The chain recombines TRBV7-8 with TRBJ1-1; TRBD1 matches 9 bases. The CDR3 covers 14 residues. V trimming: 5 bases; J trimming: 11 bases; junction bases outside the gene matches: 12. Germline V gene sequence: CDR1 SGHVS, CDR2 FQNEAQ. CDR3 residues: CASSPVPGQGWAFF. CDR3 sequence (DNA): TGTGCCAGCAGCCCAGTCCCGGGACAGGGTTGGGCTTTCTTT.

This sequence joins TRBV4-1 and TRBJ2-1, with 13 nucleotides matching TRBD2. CDR1 is MGHRA, CDR2 YSYEKL, per germline. The V gene end was trimmed by 2 bases and the J gene end by 16 bases; junction bases not matched to a gene: 8. CDR3 length: 14 residues. The DNA for the CDR3 is TGCGCCAGCAGCCAACTACTAGCGGGGGGGCTGTTTTTCTTC. This gives the protein CASSQLLAGGLFFF.

This clonotype has only a few counts. The V gene is TRBV6-6, the J gene TRBJ1-3; possible D gene TRBD1, 6 bases. Germline lookup yields CDR1 MNHNY and CDR2 SVGAGI (reference sequence). The CDR3 has 15 residues. V lost 1 base and J lost 2, with 9 bases in between. The CDR3 loop is CASSYYGGPGNTIYF. Here the CDR3 DNA reads TGTGCCAGCAGTTACTATGGGGGGCCTGGAAACACCATATATTTT.

This chain joins TRBV15 and TRBJ2-3; no clear D. Looked up from germline, CDR1 is LNHNV and CDR2 is YYDKDF (reference sequence). Trimming shortened V by 4 bases and J by 2 bases, and 4 bases separated the two germline ends. The CDR3 consists of 12 residues. In nucleotides, the CDR3 is TGTGCCACCAGCACGCACACAGATACGCAGTATTTT. Protein sequence: CATSTHTDTQYF.

This chain joins TRBV4-1 and TRBJ2-7, with D perhaps matching TRBD2 (6 bases). Germline V gene lookup returns CDR1 MGHRA and CDR2 YSYEKL. The V and J ends lost 0 bases and 0 bases respectively, with 9 bases between them. The CDR3 spans 15 residues. DNA of the CDR3: TGCGCCAGCAGCCAAGAGGGGGGTTTCTCCTACGAGCAGTACGTC. This codes for CASSQEGGFSYEQYV.

This clonotype was counted between two and nine times. The chain joins TRBV7-9 to TRBJ2-3; D is ambiguous. Germline CDR1 reads SEHNR; CDR2 reads FQNEAQ (reference sequence). Trimming shortened V by 5 bases and J by 6 bases, and 9 bases separated the two germline ends. CDR3 length: 12 amino acids. This CDR3 reads CASSPRLDTQYF. In nucleotides, the CDR3 is TGTGCCAGCAGCCCCCGATTGGATACGCAGTATTTT.